One sample yielded the 18 T cell receptor beta chains listed below, sequenced in a study of CD8 T cells in ankylosing spondylitis. Findings and limits, study-wide: Within ankylosing spondylitis blood, a TCR beta motif made up of eight or nine highly homologous variants appeared to be characteristic.

TCRdb reanalysed the 5' RACE reads using MiXCR and keeps one entry per CDR3 protein. The sample has approximately 220,000 distinct CDR3 sequences, about 17% seen once. Antigens for these TCRs are unknown. The sequenced sample was blood, either unsorted or a sorted T cell fraction (not recorded which). The receptors here all came from a male donor with ankylosing spondylitis.

This clonotype was detected only a few times. The CDR3 region has the DNA TGCAGCGCTCGGGCCTCCTATGGCTACACCTTC. Protein sequence: CSARASYGYTF. The rearrangement links TRBV29-1 to TRBJ1-2, with no clear D. CDR1 SQVTM and CDR2 ANQGSEA come from the germline V gene. The ends were cut back, 7 bases at V and 4 bases at J, with 10 bases in the middle. The CDR3 totals 11 residues.

This rearrangement joins TRBV18 to TRBJ1-2, with D possibly being TRBD1 (5 bases). This CDR3 region has 13 residues. In germline, CDR1 is KGHSH, CDR2 LQKENI. V dropped 0 bases and J dropped 7 bases, with 9 bases sitting between them. CDR3 amino acids: CASSPPPGTGYTF. In DNA, the CDR3 is TGTGCCAGCTCACCACCACCGGGGACTGGCTACACCTTC.

The table lists this clonotype with a few counts. V and J are TRBV11-2 and TRBJ1-3; D uncertain. The CDR3 runs to 15 residues. V shed 4 bases and J shed 0 bases, with 10 bases lying between them. Germline CDR1 and CDR2: SGHAT and FQNNGV. This chain's CDR3 is CASSSFFTSGNTIYF. The CDR3 DNA follows: TGTGCCAGCAGCTCTTTCTTTACCTCTGGAAACACCATATATTTT.

This clonotype turned up a few times. This chain joins TRBV7-8 and TRBJ2-5; D might be TRBD2 (6 bases). In germline, CDR1 is SGHVS, CDR2 FQNEAQ. Trimming shortened V by 6 bases and J by 4 bases, and 9 bases separated the two germline ends. This CDR3 spans 12 amino acids. In DNA, the CDR3 is TGTGCCAGCAGTCGGGACTTAGAGACCCAGTACTTC. The encoded protein is CASSRDLETQYF.

This clonotype was picked up a small number of times. CDR3 sequence: CASSLRFFSDEQYF. Written as DNA, the CDR3 is TGTGCCAGCAGCTTGAGGTTTTTTTCGGACGAGCAGTACTTC. This rearrangement joins TRBV5-6 to TRBJ2-7; D gene ambiguous. Germline CDR1 reads SGHDT; CDR2 reads YYEEEE. The CDR3 is 14 residues long. The ends were cut back, 1 base at V and 5 bases at J, with 13 bases in the middle.

J is TRBJ2-1 and V is TRBV20-1; D unresolved. The CDR3 is 14 residues long. The germline V gene has CDR1 DFQATT and CDR2 SNEGSKA (reference sequence). V was trimmed by 6 bases and J by 1 base, leaving 13 bases between them. For the CDR3, the DNA is TGCAGTGCCGACCTTAGTTCTTCCTACAATGAGCAGTTCTTC. Its translation: CSADLSSSYNEQFF.

This clonotype was seen more than once but under ten times. The chain combines TRBV21-1 with TRBJ2-7; the listed D gene, TRBD1, was not tested against the DNA. TRBV21-1 is shown as a pseudogene. There are 14 residues in the CDR3. CDR3 protein: CASSKVAGPYEQYF. The CDR3 coding sequence is TGTGCCAGCAGCAAAGTTGCGGGGCCCTACGAGCAGTACTTC.

The DNA of the CDR3 is TGTGCCAGCAGCTTCCTAGCGCCTAGCACAGATACGCAGTATTTT. It encodes CASSFLAPSTDTQYF. V and J are TRBV7-2 and TRBJ2-3, with D tentatively TRBD2 (6 bases). Germline lookup yields CDR1 SGHTA and CDR2 FQGNSA. This CDR3 contains 15 residues. V lost 3 bases to trimming and J lost 0 bases, with 10 bases between them.

The sample holds a few counts of this clonotype. This chain joins TRBV4-2 and TRBJ2-2, with D uncertain. The CDR3 has 14 residues. Germline V gives CDR1 LGHNA, CDR2 YNFKEQ. Trimming stripped 0 bases from V and 4 bases from J, with 6 bases between. CDR3 nucleotides: TGTGCCAGCAGCCAAGATGACATCACCGGGGAGCTGTTTTTT. As protein: CASSQDDITGELFF.

V gene TRBV29-1 combines with J gene TRBJ2-7, with a tentative D call TRBD1 (5 bases). Germline V CDR1 and CDR2: SQVTM, ANQGSEA. The CDR3 is made up of 10 amino acids. Trimming stripped 4 bases from V and 6 bases from J, with 7 bases between. The CDR3 protein is CSVVTAEQYF. CDR3 DNA: TGCAGCGTTGTGACAGCCGAGCAGTACTTC.

The genes are TRBV4-2 and TRBJ1-5; a possible D gene is TRBD1 (5 bases). The germline V gene encodes CDR1 LGHNA and CDR2 YNFKEQ. The V end was cut by 4 bases, the J end by 0 bases, with 34 bases between. The CDR3 is made up of 23 amino acids. CDR3 sequence: CASSPRSRQSGTVVPYSNQPQHF. As DNA, the CDR3 is TGTGCCAGCAGCCCGCGATCCCGGCAGTCTGGGACCGTCGTGCCTTATAGCAATCAGCCCCAGCATTTT.

The rearrangement joins TRBV4-1 to TRBJ2-5; 12 nucleotides agree with TRBD2. The trim removed 2 bases at V and 5 bases at J, leaving 9 bases unmatched. From germline, CDR1 is MGHRA and CDR2 YSYEKL. The CDR3 loop spans 17 amino acids. The CDR3 DNA sequence: TGCGCCAGCAGCCAACGACTAGCGGGGGACCCCAAGGAGACCCAGTACTTC. Its translation is CASSQRLAGDPKETQYF.

The chain carries TRBV5-5 and TRBJ2-1; 13 nucleotides match TRBD2. Germline CDR1 is SGHKS and CDR2 is YYEKEE (reference sequence). The CDR3 spans 18 residues. With 4 bases clipped from V and 0 bases from J, the junction kept 7 bases outside the gene matches. The CDR3 DNA is TGTGCCAGCAGCAAACTAGCGGGGGGGTTTAGCTCCTACAATGAGCAGTTCTTC. It yields the protein CASSKLAGGFSSYNEQFF.

This chain uses TRBV6-1 with TRBJ2-1, with 13 bases aligning to TRBD2. Germline-derived CDR1 and CDR2 are MNHNS and SASEGT. J gave up 7 bases and V 4 bases, and 7 bases lay outside the gene matches. This CDR3 has 16 amino acids. In DNA, the CDR3 is TGTGCCAGCAGTGGCTGGACTAGCGGGAGCTTTAATGAGCAGTTCTTC. It specifies CASSGWTSGSFNEQFF.

This clonotype came up many times. V and J are TRBV4-3 and TRBJ1-6; 7 bases fit TRBD1. Germline V CDR1 and CDR2: LGHNA, YSLEER. V was pared by 0 bases and J by 0 bases, with 5 bases of the junction left unmatched. This CDR3 has 18 amino acids. DNA for the CDR3: TGCGCCAGCAGCCAAGAAGTCAGGGGGTTCTCCTATAATTCACCCCTCCACTTT. This gives the protein CASSQEVRGFSYNSPLHF.

This clonotype was observed at least ten times. The V gene is TRBV4-1, the J gene TRBJ1-5, with D perhaps TRBD1 (6 bases). Germline V CDR1 and CDR2: MGHRA, YSYEKL. The V end lost 4 bases, the J end lost 4 bases, and 17 bases lay between the germline ends. The CDR3 extends over 16 amino acids. The CDR3 DNA is TGCGCCAGCAGCCCGGACAGCCCTACGCTAAATCAGCCCCAGCATTTT. This gives the protein CASSPDSPTLNQPQHF.

This chain connects TRBV11-1 to TRBJ2-1; 9 bases match TRBD2. The CDR3 is made up of 16 amino acids. The germline V gene has CDR1 SGHAT and CDR2 FQDESV (reference sequence). Trimming took 1 base from V and 3 from J; bases not matched to a gene: 4. CDR3 sequence: CASSLEGAGGYNEQFF. The CDR3 bases are TGTGCCAGCAGCTTAGAAGGAGCGGGGGGCTACAATGAGCAGTTCTTC.

This clonotype was counted many times. The V call is TRBV4-3, the J call TRBJ2-1; D not certain. The CDR3 is made up of 16 amino acids. The V end lost 4 bases, the J end lost 3 bases, and 16 bases lay between the germline ends. Germline CDR1 LGHNA, CDR2 YSLEER. Here the CDR3 reads CASSLGFAELYNEQFF. The CDR3 DNA follows: TGCGCCAGCAGCCTCGGGTTCGCGGAACTCTACAATGAGCAGTTCTTC.